The 28 T cell receptor beta chains below were found in one sample sequenced in a study of CD8 T cells in ankylosing spondylitis. Via MiXCR, TCRdb re-called the 5' RACE reads, giving one row per CDR3 protein. Of fewer than 450,000 distinct CDR3 sequences listed, about 15% are singletons. Their antigen targets remain unknown. Whole-study findings and limits: What seemed typical of ankylosing spondylitis blood was a TCR beta motif built from eight highly homologous variants.

The specimen sequenced was blood, either unsorted or a sorted T cell fraction (not recorded which). The receptors stem from a male donor with ankylosing spondylitis.

CDR3 bases: TGCAGTGCTAGACAGCCGAACACTGAAGCTTTCTTT. Translating gives CSARQPNTEAFF. The chain carries TRBV20-1 and TRBJ1-1, with unresolved D. Germline assignment: CDR1 DFQATT and CDR2 SNEGSKA (reference sequence). The V end was cut by 2 bases, the J end by 1 base, with 5 bases between. The CDR3 loop spans 12 amino acids.

The chain is built from TRBV6-2 or TRBV6-3 and TRBJ2-5; D is uncertain. The length of the CDR3 is 15 residues. Germline assignment: CDR1 MNHEY and CDR2 SVGEGT. Trimming took 6 bases from V and 1 from J, leaving 15 bases between them. The CDR3 DNA reads TGTGCCAGCAGACCTACTACAAGATCCCAAGAGACCCAGTACTTC. Its translation: CASRPTTRSQETQYF.

This clonotype was counted between two and nine times. V is TRBV2 and J is TRBJ2-4, with unresolved D. Germline CDR1 SNHLY, CDR2 FYNNEI. The CDR3 sequence is 14 residues long. The V end was cut by 3 bases, the J end by 3 bases, with 9 bases between. DNA of the CDR3: TGTGCCAGCAGTGAGCGGAGCAACAAAAACATTCAGTACTTC. Translation: CASSERSNKNIQYF.

This clonotype was counted ten times or more. The chain couples TRBV20-1 to TRBJ2-5; D remains ambiguous. V lost 8 bases and J lost 2, with 18 bases in between. Germline V lookup: CDR1 DFQATT, CDR2 SNEGSKA (reference sequence). This CDR3 has 14 amino acids. CDR3 coding DNA: TGCAGTCCGAAGGGAAAGCCGGGTCAAGAGACCCAGTACTTC. Translated: CSPKGKPGQETQYF.

The chain uses TRBV12-3 or TRBV12-4 and TRBJ1-2; D gene ambiguous. The length of the CDR3 is 12 residues. Trimming stripped 5 bases from V and 6 bases from J, with 10 bases between. As DNA, the CDR3 is TGTGCCAGCAGTCCTCCAATAAATGGCTACACCTTC. It is translated as CASSPPINGYTF.

This clonotype appeared a few times. The rearrangement links TRBV7-9 to TRBJ2-2; D may be TRBD1 (6 bases). The CDR3 runs 14 residues. CDR1 and CDR2 from the germline V gene are SEHNR and FQNEAQ (reference sequence). Trimming removed 4 bases from V and 6 bases from J, with 12 bases in between. The DNA of the CDR3 is TGTGCCAGCAGCTCGCCGACAGGATCCGGGGAGCTGTTTTTT. Translation gives CASSSPTGSGELFF.

The rearrangement joins TRBV11-2 to TRBJ2-1, with 12 bases aligning to TRBD2. CDR3 length: 20 residues. V shed 8 bases, J shed 4 bases, and the junction held 21 bases outside the gene matches. Germline V lookup: CDR1 SGHAT, CDR2 FQNNGV. CDR3 amino acids: CASAAAPSGRAKGWYNEQFF. DNA for the CDR3: TGTGCCAGCGCAGCCGCCCCTAGCGGGAGGGCTAAGGGTTGGTACAATGAGCAGTTCTTC.

V and J are TRBV9 and TRBJ2-2, with 10 bases aligning to TRBD2. CDR1 and CDR2 (germline): SGDLS, YYNGEE. Unmatched junction bases numbered 15, after V lost 1 base and J lost 0 bases. The CDR3 consists of 21 residues. CDR3 region: CASSVTPRVAGGAPNTGELFF. In nucleotides, the CDR3 is TGTGCCAGCAGCGTAACCCCCCGGGTAGCGGGAGGAGCCCCGAACACCGGGGAGCTGTTTTTT.

This clonotype was seen more than once but under ten times. This chain links TRBV6-1 with TRBJ1-2; TRBD1 matches 9 bases. Germline CDR1 and CDR2: MNHNS and SASEGT. Trimming took 4 bases from V and 8 from J; bases not matched to a gene: 11. The CDR3 runs to 15 residues. The CDR3 DNA follows: TGTGCCAGCAGTGGGCTTCGGACAGGGGTGAAAGGCTACACCTTC. Its translation is CASSGLRTGVKGYTF.

The rearrangement links TRBV5-1 to TRBJ2-7; possibly TRBD1 for D (6 bases). The CDR3 contains 13 residues. Trimming stripped 7 bases from V and 0 bases from J, with 11 bases between. CDR1 is SGHRS and CDR2 is YFSETQ in the germline V gene. CDR3 protein: CASGSQGSYEQYF. The CDR3 nucleotides read TGCGCCAGCGGGTCACAGGGCTCCTACGAGCAGTACTTC.

This clonotype showed up many times. The chain carries TRBV12-3 or TRBV12-4 and TRBJ2-6, with unresolved D. The V gene lost 6 bases and the J gene lost 0 bases, with 3 bases spanning the gap. This CDR3 comprises 13 residues. The CDR3 region is CASRLSGANVLTF. The CDR3 nucleotides read TGTGCCAGCAGACTCTCTGGGGCCAACGTCCTGACTTTC.

The chain employs TRBV29-1 and TRBJ1-1, with 9 positions matching TRBD1. Germline V gene lookup returns CDR1 SQVTM and CDR2 ANQGSEA. V gave up 5 bases and J gave up 0 bases; unmatched junction bases: 4. This CDR3 comprises 14 residues. The CDR3 region has the DNA TGCAGCGTTTGGACAGGGGCCTTGAACACTGAAGCTTTCTTT. It yields the protein CSVWTGALNTEAFF.

At least ten counts were recorded for this clonotype. The chain links TRBV12-3 or TRBV12-4 to TRBJ1-1; D not resolved. Trimming stripped 6 bases from V and 3 bases from J, with 11 bases between. This CDR3 comprises 13 residues. The CDR3, as DNA: TGTGCCAGCAGGGGATTGGGGTACACTGAAGCTTTCTTT. This encodes CASRGLGYTEAFF.

This sequence joins TRBV9 and TRBJ2-2, with D perhaps TRBD2 (6 bases). Between the trimmed V and J ends, which lost 0 bases and 1 base, there was a span of 13 bases. Germline-derived CDR1 and CDR2 are SGDLS and YYNGEE. The CDR3 runs 17 residues. The CDR3 loop reads CASSVEKSGWNTGELFF. The DNA of the CDR3 is TGTGCCAGCAGCGTAGAAAAGAGCGGGTGGAACACCGGGGAGCTGTTTTTT.

The chain has TRBV12-3 or TRBV12-4 and TRBJ2-3; D remains ambiguous. The V end was cut by 5 bases, the J end by 1 base, with 10 bases between. This CDR3 contains 14 residues. The CDR3 protein is CASSASAGTDTQYF. In nucleotides, the CDR3 is TGTGCCAGCAGTGCCTCCGCGGGCACAGATACGCAGTATTTT.

The chain combines TRBV20-1 with TRBJ1-1; D ambiguous. Trimming removed 0 bases from V and 8 bases from J, with 13 bases in between. Per germline, CDR1 DFQATT and CDR2 SNEGSKA (reference sequence). The CDR3 is 13 amino acids. This chain's CDR3 is CSAREDPGMEAFF. The CDR3 DNA reads TGCAGTGCTAGAGAAGACCCTGGAATGGAAGCTTTCTTT.

V usage is TRBV10-3 and J usage is TRBJ2-3; D is perhaps TRBD2 (7 bases). This CDR3 region has 13 residues. The germline CDR1 and CDR2 sequences are ENHRY and SYGVKD. With 8 bases removed from V and 5 bases from J, the gap between germline ends came to 14 bases. CDR3 coding DNA: TGTGCCATCGGGGGGGGCGCGGTAGATACGCAGTATTTT. It encodes CAIGGGAVDTQYF.

This rearrangement joins TRBV7-8 to TRBJ2-1; 10 bases map to TRBD2. V lost 3 bases, J lost 3 bases, and 8 bases stayed unmatched. This CDR3 comprises 17 residues. Germline CDR1 reads SGHVS; CDR2 reads FQNEAQ. CDR3 bases: TGTGCCAGCAGCTTGGACCTTAGCGGGGGGTTCTACAATGAGCAGTTCTTC. It specifies CASSLDLSGGFYNEQFF.

This clonotype was picked up a small number of times. This chain uses TRBV12-3 or TRBV12-4 with TRBJ1-2; D is uncertain. Trimming took off 3 bases at V and 3 bases at J, with 11 bases between the two ends. This CDR3 is 14 amino acids long. In DNA form, the CDR3 reads TGTGCCAGCAGTTTTTTAGGGTCTGACTATGGCTACACCTTC. It yields the protein CASSFLGSDYGYTF.

V gene TRBV12-3 or TRBV12-4 combines with J gene TRBJ1-2; D is undetermined. V was cut by 4 bases and J by 5 bases, with 8 bases left in between. This CDR3 spans 12 amino acids. CDR3 region: CASSYKFYGYTF. CDR3 bases: TGTGCCAGCAGTTACAAGTTTTATGGCTACACCTTC.

The CDR3 sequence: CASSSDRGHIGSPLHF. CDR3 nucleotide sequence: TGTGCCAGCAGTTCGGACAGGGGGCACATAGGTTCACCCCTCCACTTT. This rearrangement joins TRBV6-5 to TRBJ1-6; TRBD1 matches 11 bases. J was trimmed by 9 bases and V by 4 bases; bases with no gene match: 8. This CDR3 region has 16 residues. CDR1 and CDR2 from the germline V gene are MNHEY and SVGAGI.

CDR3 amino acids: CASSLEASGGTLNIQYF. DNA of the CDR3: TGTGCCAGCAGTTTAGAGGCTAGCGGGGGAACTTTAAACATTCAGTACTTC. The J gene is TRBJ2-4, the V gene TRBV12-3 or TRBV12-4, with 10 bases identical to TRBD2. J lost 6 bases, V lost 1 base, and 9 bases had no gene match. The CDR3 is 17 amino acids.

There are a few counts of this clonotype. CDR3 sequence (DNA): TGTGCCAGCAGTTATGCGCGGGACTCCTACGAGCAGTACTTC. The encoded protein is CASSYARDSYEQYF. The V gene is TRBV12-3 or TRBV12-4, the J gene TRBJ2-7; weak D call: TRBD2 (6 bases). The CDR3 extends over 14 amino acids. The ends were cut back, 4 bases at V and 0 bases at J, with 10 bases in the middle.

This clonotype was seen a few times. V gene TRBV24-1 combines with J gene TRBJ2-2; 11 bases are a match to TRBD2. The CDR3 sequence is 15 residues long. From germline, CDR1 is KGHDR and CDR2 SFDVKD. Germline trimming cut 9 bases from V and 5 bases from J; bases unmatched to any gene: 7. Here the CDR3 reads CATETSGRDTGELFF. The CDR3 nucleotides read TGTGCCACCGAAACTAGCGGGAGAGATACCGGGGAGCTGTTTTTT.

The rearrangement uses TRBV24-1 and TRBJ2-2, with D unclear. V was trimmed by 5 bases and J by 5 bases, leaving 8 bases between them. CDR1 and CDR2 (germline): KGHDR, SFDVKD. CDR3 length: 13 amino acids. The CDR3, as DNA: TGTGCCACCAGTGGTTTCGTGACCGGGGAGCTGTTTTTT. This gives the protein CATSGFVTGELFF.

V usage is TRBV3-1 and J usage is TRBJ2-7; D might be TRBD1 (6 bases). The CDR3 runs to 13 residues. V was shortened by 0 bases and J by 6 bases, with 9 bases between the two germline ends. Germline CDR1 LGHDT, CDR2 YNNKEL (reference sequence). CDR3 sequence reads: CASSQDRGFEQYF. DNA for the CDR3: TGTGCCAGCAGCCAAGATAGGGGGTTCGAGCAGTACTTC.

This clonotype was seen repeatedly, ten times or more. The rearrangement links TRBV5-1 to TRBJ2-5; no firm D call. The CDR3 totals 13 residues. The germline V gene has CDR1 SGHRS and CDR2 YFSETQ. V was trimmed by 1 base and J by 2 bases, leaving 6 bases between them. This CDR3 reads CASSLYGQETQYF. CDR3 bases: TGCGCCAGCAGCTTGTACGGACAAGAGACCCAGTACTTC.

This clonotype was seen more than once but under ten times. This sequence joins TRBV7-8 and TRBJ2-7, with 8 positions matching TRBD2. CDR1 is SGHVS and CDR2 is FQNEAQ in the germline V gene. The CDR3 consists of 14 residues. V was clipped by 4 bases and J by 4 bases; unmatched bases: 6. The CDR3 is CASSSPLAGYEQYF. In nucleotides, the CDR3 is TGTGCCAGCAGCTCCCCCTTAGCGGGGTACGAGCAGTACTTC.